This T cell receptor (beta chain) was found in a study of blood T cell repertoires in COVID-19. Study-wide background: The analysed material was cDNA or gDNA that came from T cells, B-cell-depleted T cells, or PBMCs.

Enrolment of Seattle patients took place during active infection, and they were followed longitudinally. TCRdb's copy holds only in-frame clones and misses some; the assay was immunoSEQ multiplex PCR. The table lists over 90,000 clones, around 67% of them singletons, with 3% to 4% in the top ten. Trimming stripped 1 base from V and 4 bases from J, with 11 bases between. This CDR3 is 15 amino acids long. Germline V gene data show CDR1 as SGHRS and CDR2 as YFSETQ. V usage is TRBV5-1 and J usage is TRBJ2-2, with D maybe TRBD2 (5 bases). This clonotype originated in a man aged 70 or older with COVID-19, enrolled during active disease. Sequencing used peripheral blood. The DNA for the CDR3 is TGCGCCAGCAGCTTGTCCGACTATAGCACCGGGGAGCTGTTTTTT. Translating gives CASSLSDYSTGELFF.